This T cell receptor (beta chain) emerged from a study of shared clonotypes between healthy human individuals. Study-wide findings and caveats: Clonotype sharing levels among donors were expected to vary with sequencing depth. Having only a few donors restricted how much genetic and exposure-history diversity was captured. Naive subsets typically showed greater estimated richness than memory subsets.

Both subsets, CD45RA+ naive and CD45RA-negative memory, were split from the CD4+ cells. Some clones are missing from TCRdb's copy, which holds only in-frame ones; the method was immunoSEQ multiplex PCR. Of about 1.1 million clones detected, around three quarters appear once; the ten largest clones hold roughly 0.65%. About this clone itself: As yet, its antigen is unknown.

Source material: memory CD4+ T cells from PBMCs. Subset specified: CD45RA-negative fraction. This receptor was identified in a man between 18 and 35 years old in good health. Some clones in this sample may be carry-over from other donors' samples.

The CDR3 loop reads CASTGLAGGSGELFF. CDR3 bases: TGCGCCAGCACGGGACTAGCGGGAGGCAGTGGGGAGCTGTTTTTT. This rearrangement joins TRBV5-1 to TRBJ2-2; 15 bases agree with TRBD2. The trim removed 6 bases at V and 8 bases at J, leaving 5 bases unmatched. This CDR3 is 15 amino acids long. The germline V gene encodes CDR1 SGHRS and CDR2 YFSETQ.